A selection of T cell receptor beta chains follows, all from one sample in a study of cytotoxic CD8 clonotypes in ibrutinib-treated CLL. Assay: immunoSEQ multiplex PCR; the TCRdb copy retains only in-frame clones and omits some. Among approximately 340,000 clones listed, around 66% were seen once. Sequenced here: PBMCs, sampled after 36 months of ibrutinib treatment. The origin of the receptors is a human donor with chronic lymphocytic leukemia. Each CDR3 is given with its conserved first and last residue. Each record gives: J gene, V gene, CDR3 protein.

J: TRBJ1-5; V: TRBV7-8; CDR3: CASSLTRLLRDQPQHF
J: TRBJ1-2; V: TRBV28; CDR3: CASSSPGTEYGYTF
J: TRBJ2-6; V: TRBV27; CDR3: CASSSYRKSGANVLTF
J: TRBJ2-7; V: TRBV7-2; CDR3: CASSLEISYEQYF
J: TRBJ2-3; V: TRBV2; CDR3: CASSVTGQGTDTQYF
J: TRBJ1-2; V: TRBV10-3; CDR3: CAISESRDSLDGYTF
J: TRBJ2-7; V: TRBV7-8; CDR3: CASSSQGVINEQYF
J: TRBJ2-3; V: TRBV4-1; CDR3: CASSGEEGWQTTDTQYF
J: TRBJ2-1; V: TRBV5-4; CDR3: CASSPSEYNEQFF
J: TRBJ1-3; V: TRBV9; CDR3: CASSTSGTPGNTIYF
J: TRBJ1-2; V: TRBV29-1; CDR3: CSVEDPGGSNYGYTF
J: TRBJ2-2; V: TRBV9; CDR3: CASSAGSGELFF
J: TRBJ2-3; V: TRBV29-1; CDR3: CSVVGRETWADTQYF
J: TRBJ2-7; V: TRBV5-8; CDR3: CASSPTGVGFEQYF
J: TRBJ2-7; V: TRBV2; CDR3: CASSGSGGRSEQYF
J: TRBJ2-6; V: TRBV28; CDR3: CASSPGHFSGANVLTF
J: TRBJ2-7; V: TRBV5-1; CDR3: CASSTSTPYEQYF
J: TRBJ2-1; V: TRBV28; CDR3: CASTLGGAPGIEQFF
J: TRBJ2-7; V: TRBV28; CDR3: CASSSPRTSGRLPFSYEQYF
J: TRBJ1-5; V: TRBV19; CDR3: CASSGRGQGPNQPQHF
J: TRBJ2-7; V: TRBV29-1; CDR3: CSVEGGGRYEQYF
J: TRBJ2-1; V: TRBV27; CDR3: CASSTRLPAGGPRSSYNEQFF
J: TRBJ2-3; V: TRBV7-6; CDR3: CASSLSGYADTQYF
J: TRBJ2-2; V: TRBV10-2; CDR3: CASSESRTANTGELFF